This T cell receptor beta chain was profiled in a study of lymphopenia after photon versus proton radiotherapy (dated by TCRdb to the late 2010s). For the study in its entirety: Photon and proton radiation therapy were compared by the study for their immunological effects in patients with gastrointestinal tumors who developed high-grade lymphopenia. A cohort of some 19 patients with gastrointestinal tumors who received either photon or proton therapy and subsequently developed lymphopenia was included. The goal of the study was to characterize the differences between the two radiation modalities in how they affect the immune system. Here is what the overall study found, with its caveats: The survival association was assessed only in patients who died, and the authors presented better survival with proton therapy as a possibility rather than a demonstrated result. Across the cohort, an inverse correlation was found between a larger post-nadir drop in TCR diversity and overall survival time among patients who died. Once the lymphocyte count had reached its nadir, the repertoires of photon-treated patients showed oligoclonal expansion, particularly of CD8+ Temra cells, and this expansion drove the decline in diversity. Proton-treated patients stayed relatively stable during treatment, while photon-treated patients lost naive T cells and TCR diversity and gained effector/memory populations.

About this clone itself: Its recognized antigen is unknown. No base quality information exists; no much larger clone differs at one position.

The CDR3 sequence holds 15 residues, the cysteine and phenylalanine included. Of the read, only the CDR3 DNA is kept; its 45 bases are in frame from base 1. V is reduced by 3 bases and J by 14 bases, leaving a spacing of 25 bases between them. The germline V gene supplies CDR1 LGHNA and CDR2 YSLEER. Library preparation was by the immunoSEQ multiplex PCR assay. Deep sequencing of rearranged TCR beta loci, alongside multiparametric flow cytometry, was used to profile T cell repertoires. TCRdb's version of the immuneACCESS table is confined to in-frame rearrangements and falls short of the full clone set. An unresolved V gene accounts for under half of the shortfall where checked; the remainder is of unknown origin. The table for this sample lists around 26,000 clones; over 85% of them were counted only once. The ten most abundant clones make up around 0.81% of the sample.

The clonotype comes from a woman aged 50 to 60 with cholangiocarcinoma. The sample consisted of peripheral blood, taken from a patient treated with photon-based radiotherapy. The rearranged segments are TRBV4-3 and TRBJ1-2; the D gene is perhaps TRBD1, on 6 matching bases. The CDR3 amino acid sequence is: CASSHLTGYSRSVTF. The sequenced DNA: TGCGCCAGCAGCCATTTGACAGGCTATTCCCGTAGTGTGACCTTC.